Listed here are 21 T cell receptor beta chains from one sample, sequenced in a study of OX40 agonist ivuxolimab in advanced cancers. Profiling relied on immunoSEQ multiplex PCR, and the TCRdb table lists in-frame clones only, not all of them. The table has about 48,000 clones, approximately 89% seen once. Source: CD4+ or CD8+ T cells sorted from blood, taken in a trial of the OX40 agonist ivuxolimab. All receptors derive from an adult with an advanced solid tumor such as melanoma, head and neck, liver or kidney cancer.

The V call is TRBV11-2, the J call TRBJ2-6; D gene unclear. Trimming took off 3 bases at V and 2 bases at J, with 8 bases between the two ends. Germline V gene sequence: CDR1 SGHAT, CDR2 FQNNGV. The CDR3 runs 15 residues. CDR3 nucleotide sequence: TGTGCCAGCAGCTTCCCCAGCCCTGGGGCCAACGTCCTGACTTTC. It specifies CASSFPSPGANVLTF.

The V gene is TRBV27, the J gene TRBJ1-1; maybe TRBD1 (5 bases). Trimming took off 2 bases at V and 4 bases at J, with 20 bases between the two ends. CDR3 size: 17 residues. Germline V gene lookup returns CDR1 MNHEY and CDR2 SMNVEV (reference sequence). CDR3 residues: CASSLEPPWQGGTEAFF. Written as DNA, the CDR3 is TGTGCCAGCAGTTTAGAGCCCCCTTGGCAGGGAGGCACTGAAGCTTTCTTT.

This chain uses TRBV4-3 with TRBJ2-2, with a weak D call TRBD1 (6 bases). The V and J ends lost 4 bases and 6 bases respectively, with 9 bases between them. The CDR3 contains 13 residues. Looked up from germline, CDR1 is LGHNA and CDR2 is YSLEER. The CDR3: CASSRGGAGELFF. The CDR3, as DNA: TGCGCCAGCAGCCGAGGGGGAGCCGGGGAGCTGTTTTTT.

J is TRBJ2-7 and V is TRBV4-1; 7 bases line up with TRBD2. The germline V gene encodes CDR1 MGHRA and CDR2 YSYEKL. The CDR3 loop spans 16 amino acids. The V segment lost 2 bases and the J segment 1 base; nucleotides outside the gene matches: 8. CDR3 nucleotide sequence: TGCGCCAGCAGCCAACCGTTAGGCGGGAGTTCCTACGAGCAGTACTTC. This gives the protein CASSQPLGGSSYEQYF.

This chain uses TRBV27 with TRBJ2-7; 9 bases fit TRBD2. The germline V gene has CDR1 MNHEY and CDR2 SMNVEV (reference sequence). This CDR3 is built from 18 residues. J lost 0 bases, V lost 4 bases, and 13 bases had no gene match. CDR3 loop: CASSSSEAAGGPSYEQYF. The CDR3 bases are TGTGCCAGCAGTTCCTCGGAGGCGGCGGGAGGGCCCTCCTACGAGCAGTACTTC.

The chain employs TRBV29-1 and TRBJ2-4; D is unclear. The V end was cut by 3 bases, the J end by 3 bases, with 9 bases between. The CDR3 has 13 amino acids. CDR1 and CDR2 (germline): SQVTM, ANQGSEA. CDR3 DNA: TGCAGCGTTGAGGTTGAGGACAAAAACATTCAGTACTTC. This codes for CSVEVEDKNIQYF.

This clone was recorded once. This CDR3 is CSVETGGGTGELFF. CDR3 DNA sequence: TGCAGCGTTGAAACCGGGGGCGGCACCGGGGAGCTGTTTTTT. The gene calls are TRBV29-1 and TRBJ2-2; TRBD1 or TRBD2 may be the D gene (6 bases each). The germline gives CDR1 SQVTM, CDR2 ANQGSEA. There are 14 residues in the CDR3. V was shortened by 2 bases and J by 4 bases, with 11 bases between the two germline ends.

This clone was picked up one time. The chain combines TRBV4-3 with TRBJ2-7, with TRBD2 as a possible D gene (6 bases). This CDR3 region has 15 residues. Germline V gene lookup returns CDR1 LGHNA and CDR2 YSLEER. Trimming left V 1 base short and J 1 base short, with 11 bases between. This chain's CDR3 is CASSQAPGRSYEQYF. The CDR3 DNA reads as TGCGCCAGCAGCCAAGCGCCAGGGAGGTCCTACGAGCAGTACTTC.

The CDR3 region has the DNA TGCGCCAGCAGCCCCGGATGGGCGGATACCTACAATGAGCAGTTCTTC. Its translation is CASSPGWADTYNEQFF. J is TRBJ2-1 and V is TRBV4-1; D is unresolved. V lost 4 bases and J lost 2, with 15 bases in between. The CDR3 has 16 amino acids. Germline values: CDR1 MGHRA, CDR2 YSYEKL.

The CDR3 coding sequence is TGTGCCAGCAGTTTATTTTCGGGGGGGCAGTATTTT. Translated, it gives CASSLFSGGQYF. The V and J genes are TRBV28 and TRBJ2-3, with 7 bases aligning to TRBD2. V was pared by 1 base and J by 11 bases, with 3 bases of the junction left unmatched. Germline values: CDR1 MDHEN, CDR2 SYDVKM. The length of the CDR3 is 12 residues. The full variable domain, with the rest looked up from reference TRBV28 and TRBJ2-3, is DVKVTQSSRYLVKRTGEKVFLECVQDMDHENMFWYRQDPGLGLRLIYFSYDVKMKEKGDIPEGYSVSREKKERFSLILESASTNQTSMYLCASSLFSGGQYFGPGTRLTVL.

V is TRBV4-3 and J is TRBJ2-7; the D is unclear. CDR1 LGHNA and CDR2 YSLEER come from the germline V gene. V was cut by 0 bases and J by 2 bases, with 8 bases left in between. The CDR3 is 14 residues long. The CDR3 sequence is CASSQDASTYEQYF. The CDR3 nucleotides read TGCGCCAGCAGCCAAGATGCTAGTACCTACGAGCAGTACTTC.

The chain combines TRBV27 with TRBJ2-1, with D perhaps given as TRBD1 or TRBD2 (6 bases each). This CDR3 has 14 residues. The V end lost 6 bases, the J end lost 4 bases, and 13 bases lay between the germline ends. Germline V gives CDR1 MNHEY, CDR2 SMNVEV (reference sequence). CDR3 coding DNA: TGTGCCAGCAGGATAGGGGGGACTTACAATGAGCAGTTCTTC. Encoded protein: CASRIGGTYNEQFF.

The chain couples TRBV4-3 to TRBJ2-2; TRBD2 matches at 8 bases. The CDR3 extends over 17 amino acids. V was pared by 0 bases and J by 5 bases, with 8 bases of the junction left unmatched. Germline values: CDR1 LGHNA, CDR2 YSLEER. The CDR3 loop reads CASSQDLAGGQTGELFF. CDR3 DNA sequence: TGCGCCAGCAGCCAAGATCTGGCGGGGGGCCAAACCGGGGAGCTGTTTTTT.

V is TRBV23-1 and J is TRBJ1-1; no reliable D call. TRBV23-1 counts as an open reading frame of uncertain function. CDR3 size: 15 residues. Trimming shortened V by 8 bases and J by 0 bases, and 16 bases separated the two germline ends. The CDR3 is CASPADAVLNTEAFF. In DNA, the CDR3 is TGCGCCAGCCCCGCCGACGCAGTACTGAACACTGAAGCTTTCTTT.

V is TRBV11-1 and J is TRBJ2-7; the match to TRBD1 covers 10 bases. The germline V gene has CDR1 SGHAT and CDR2 FQDESV (reference sequence). The V segment lost 3 bases and the J segment 3 bases; nucleotides outside the gene matches: 5. The CDR3 sequence is 15 residues long. CDR3 sequence: CASSLGGQGYYEQYF. In DNA form, the CDR3 reads TGTGCCAGCAGCTTGGGGGGACAGGGGTACTACGAGCAGTACTTC. The full variable domain, its missing parts supplied by reference TRBV11-1 and TRBJ2-7, is EAEVAQSPRYKITEKSQAVAFWCDPISGHATLYWYRQILGQGPELLVQFQDESVVDDSQLPKDRFSAERLKGVDSTLKIQPAELGDSAMYLCASSLGGQGYYEQYFGPGTRLTVT.

The CDR3 DNA reads as TGTGCCTGGAGCCAGGTGAACACTGAAGCTTTCTTT. It specifies CAWSQVNTEAFF. This sequence joins TRBV30 and TRBJ1-1; D not resolved. CDR3 length: 12 amino acids. Germline V CDR1 and CDR2: GTSNPN, SVGIG (reference sequence). Between the trimmed V and J ends, which lost 3 bases and 0 bases, there was a span of 5 bases.

This clone has only a few counts. The chain uses TRBV7-9 and TRBJ2-5; no clear D. The V end was cut by 4 bases, the J end by 7 bases, with 10 bases between. Germline V gene sequence: CDR1 SEHNR, CDR2 FQNEAQ (reference sequence). The CDR3 has 12 amino acids. The CDR3 bases are TGTGCCAGCAGCTACTACCCGTTGACCCAGTACTTC. This translates into CASSYYPLTQYF. Variable domain in full (rest from reference TRBV7-9 and TRBJ2-5): DTGVSQNPRHKITKRGQNVTFRCDPISEHNRLYWYRQTLGQGPEFLTYFQNEAQLEKSRLLSDRFSAERPKGSFSTLEIQRTEQGDSAMYLCASSYYPLTQYFGPGTRLLVL.

This chain connects TRBV27 to TRBJ1-6; unclear D gene. Germline CDR1 is MNHEY and CDR2 is SMNVEV (reference sequence). V dropped 6 bases and J dropped 7 bases, with 13 bases sitting between them. This CDR3 is built from 14 residues. CDR3 DNA sequence: TGTGCCAGCAGCTTTCCCTATCGAAATTCACCCCTCCACTTT. Translated, it gives CASSFPYRNSPLHF.

The V call is TRBV11-2, the J call TRBJ2-7; D remains ambiguous. Germline V gives CDR1 SGHAT, CDR2 FQNNGV. The V end lost 5 bases, the J end lost 2 bases, and 7 bases lay between the germline ends. This CDR3 is 12 amino acids long. CDR3 sequence reads: CASSQAAYEQYF. The CDR3 coding sequence is TGTGCCAGCAGCCAAGCTGCCTACGAGCAGTACTTC.

The V and J genes are TRBV5-4 and TRBJ2-1; D call uncertain. CDR3 length equals 15 residues. Between the trimmed V and J ends, which lost 0 bases and 3 bases, there was a span of 10 bases. The germline gives CDR1 SGHNT, CDR2 YYREEE (reference sequence). CDR3 DNA sequence: TGTGCCAGCAGCTTGGTCGAGAGCCACTACAATGAGCAGTTCTTC. Translated: CASSLVESHYNEQFF.

The rearrangement links TRBV4-3 to TRBJ2-3; the match to TRBD2 covers 10 bases. The CDR3 totals 17 residues. Trimming took 3 bases from V and 5 from J; bases not matched to a gene: 11. Germline CDR1 is LGHNA and CDR2 is YSLEER. CDR3 protein: CASSHQREGLLQDTQYF. CDR3 DNA sequence: TGCGCCAGCAGCCACCAGCGGGAGGGTCTCCTTCAAGATACGCAGTATTTT.